A selection of T cell receptor beta chains follows, all from one sample in a study of blood T cells in healthy people across ages. TCRdb re-called the 5' RACE reads with MiXCR, one entry per CDR3 protein. This sample carries 910,000 or so distinct CDR3 sequences, roughly 51% of them seen once, and the ten largest clones take about 22%. Sequenced input: blood. The receptors here all came from a woman aged 55-69 years in good health. CDR3s include the opening cysteine and the closing phenylalanine or tryptophan. D genes are given only for firm matches. The listing skips clone size in some rows; elsewhere it reads once, few, many or a size class.

size | J | V | D | CDR3 | DNA
NA | TRBJ2-6 | TRBV3-1 | NA | CASSQSAGAVSGANVLTF | TGTGCCAGCAGCCAAAGTGCAGGGGCCGTATCTGGGGCCAACGTCCTGACTTTC
NA | TRBJ2-5 | TRBV24-1 | TRBD1 | CATSVGTGGMETQYF | TGTGCCACCAGCGTTGGGACAGGCGGAATGGAGACCCAGTACTTC
few | TRBJ2-4 | TRBV28 | TRBD1 | CASMRDRVLNIQYF | TGTGCCAGCATGCGGGACAGGGTCTTGAACATTCAGTACTTC
once | TRBJ2-3 | TRBV12-3/TRBV12-4 | NA | CASSNRGVSTDTQYF | TGTGCCAGCAGCAACCGGGGAGTAAGCACAGATACGCAGTATTTT
NA | TRBJ2-1 | TRBV29-1 | NA | CSVDSDLSYNEQFF | TGCAGCGTTGACTCGGACCTCTCCTACAATGAGCAGTTCTTC
NA | TRBJ2-1 | TRBV3-1 | TRBD2 | CASSPPGLAGDNEQFF | TGTGCCAGCAGCCCTCCGGGGCTAGCGGGAGACAATGAGCAGTTCTTC
NA | TRBJ1-2 | TRBV2 | NA | CASSDHPDFQPNYGYTF | TGTGCCAGCAGTGATCACCCGGACTTCCAGCCTAACTATGGCTACACCTTC
NA | TRBJ2-2 | TRBV7-8 | NA | CASSLARESSGELFF | TGTGCCAGCAGCTTAGCCAGAGAATCGTCCGGGGAGCTGTTTTTT
NA | TRBJ1-2 | TRBV14 | NA | CASSQKIVLCIGYTF | TGTGCCAGCAGCCAAAAGATAGTTCTATGTATAGGCTACACCTTC
NA | TRBJ2-1 | TRBV4-2 | TRBD2 | CASSHLTSGGASYNEQFF | TGTGCCAGCAGCCACCTAACTAGCGGGGGGGCCTCCTACAATGAGCAGTTCTTC
few | TRBJ2-4 | TRBV4-3 | NA | CASSQTGAMDIQYF | TGCGCCAGCAGCCAAACCGGGGCTATGGACATTCAGTACTTC
NA | TRBJ2-1 | TRBV18 | TRBD1 | CASSSFRGLWNNEQFF | TGTGCCAGCTCATCATTCAGGGGGCTGTGGAACAATGAGCAGTTCTTC
few | TRBJ2-3 | TRBV29-1 | TRBD1 | CSAQGQGFTDTQYF | TGCAGCGCACAGGGGCAGGGGTTCACAGATACGCAGTATTTT
NA | TRBJ2-1 | TRBV11-1 | TRBD2 | CASSHTGLGSEQFF | TGTGCCAGCAGCCATACGGGACTAGGGTCTGAGCAGTTCTTC
NA | TRBJ2-3 | TRBV6-5 | NA | CASSYSTPGVADTQYF | TGTGCCAGCAGTTACTCGACGCCGGGAGTGGCAGATACGCAGTATTTT
few | TRBJ2-7 | TRBV7-9 | TRBD1 | CASSLVIPGGNYEQYF | TGTGCCAGCAGCTTAGTTATCCCAGGGGGCAATTACGAGCAGTACTTC
NA | TRBJ1-2 | TRBV27 | NA | CASRGGNGTNYGYTF | TGTGCCAGCAGGGGGGGGAACGGAACTAACTATGGCTACACCTTC
NA | TRBJ2-1 | TRBV9 | NA | CASSAASGEQFF | TGTGCCAGCAGCGCCGCCTCAGGGGAGCAGTTCTTC
NA | TRBJ1-2 | TRBV6-1 | NA | CASGGYSNYGYTF | TGTGCCAGCGGCGGGTACAGTAACTATGGCTACACCTTC
NA | TRBJ1-1 | TRBV12-3/TRBV12-4 | NA | CASSLRGVVNTEAFF | TGTGCCAGCAGTCTGAGGGGTGTAGTGAACACTGAAGCTTTCTTT
few | TRBJ2-7 | TRBV5-4 | TRBD1 | CASSLIGTGYEQYF | TGTGCCAGCAGCTTGATAGGGACAGGCTACGAGCAGTACTTC
few | TRBJ1-6 | TRBV7-9 | NA | CASSLVGGFSPLHF | TGTGCCAGCAGCTTAGTGGGGGGCTTTTCACCCCTCCACTTT
NA | TRBJ2-5 | TRBV27 | TRBD1 | CASRVGTGSQETQYF | TGTGCCAGCAGAGTAGGGACAGGGTCTCAGGAGACCCAGTACTTC
NA | TRBJ2-1 | TRBV7-2 | TRBD2 | CASSLARGIEQFF | TGTGCCAGCAGCTTAGCGCGGGGGATTGAGCAGTTCTTC
NA | TRBJ1-2 | TRBV27 | NA | CASVVCGYTF | TGTGCCAGCGTTGTCTGTGGCTACACCTTC
NA | TRBJ2-7 | TRBV29-1 | NA | CSADPVLSGSSYEQYF | TGCAGCGCTGACCCTGTTCTCTCAGGTTCCTCCTACGAGCAGTACTTC
NA | TRBJ2-7 | TRBV10-3 | TRBD2 | CAIRGTSGNEQYF | TGTGCCATCAGGGGGACTAGCGGGAACGAGCAGTACTTC
once | TRBJ2-2 | TRBV7-9 | NA | CASSLVHGELFF | TGTGCCAGCAGCTTAGTTCACGGGGAGCTGTTTTTT
NA | TRBJ1-2 | TRBV29-1 | NA | CSVVHNGYTF | TGCAGCGTTGTTCACAATGGCTACACCTTC
NA | TRBJ1-2 | TRBV6-2/TRBV6-3 | NA | CASRTSGRNYGYTF | TGTGCCAGCAGGACGTCAGGGAGGAACTATGGCTACACCTTC